Following are 3 T cell receptor beta chains from one sample sequenced in a study of CD8 T cells in Susac syndrome (dated by TCRdb to the late 2010s). Libraries were made using the immunoSEQ multiplex PCR assay. RNA was extracted using the RNeasy kit, and about 0.5 to 1 ug of the RNA was reverse transcribed with random hexamers. The public reads were quality trimmed at Q25 with fastp and then assembled into clones with MiXCR by TCRdb, keeping productive beta chains. Each CDR3 protein gets just one entry, which takes the most common genes and DNA from the rows behind it. This sample lists roughly 180,000 distinct CDR3 sequences; around 94% were detected once. Around 0.095% of the sample goes to the ten largest clones. Sequencing input: CD4+ T cells from PBMCs. Every receptor here comes from a human donor with Susac syndrome.

The chain joins TRBV24-1 to TRBJ2-3; 10 bases line up with TRBD1. The CDR3 runs to 16 residues. In germline, CDR1 is KGHDR, CDR2 SFDVKD. Losses at the gene ends were 3 bases for V and 2 bases for J; bases not matched to a gene: 4. The CDR3 spells CATSDRTGGNTDTQYF. The CDR3 nucleotides are TGTGCCACCAGTGATCGGACAGGGGGAAACACAGATACGCAGTATTTT.

The chain carries TRBV30 and TRBJ2-7; no definite D call. Per germline, CDR1 GTSNPN and CDR2 SVGIG (reference sequence). This CDR3 is built from 12 residues. Trimming shortened V by 5 bases and J by 5 bases, and 13 bases separated the two germline ends. The CDR3 sequence is CAWGQSSDEQYF. CDR3 nucleotide sequence: TGTGCCTGGGGGCAGTCTTCGGACGAGCAGTACTTC.

The chain employs TRBV19 and TRBJ2-1, with TRBD1 identical over 10 bases. The V gene end was trimmed by 5 bases and the J gene end by 4 bases; junction bases not matched to a gene: 11. The CDR3 is 17 residues long. Germline CDR1 is LNHDA and CDR2 is SQIVND (reference sequence). The CDR3, as DNA: TGTGCCAGTAGTCCGCCAACCGGGACAGGGGTTTACAATGAGCAGTTCTTC. Translation gives CASSPPTGTGVYNEQFF.